The sequence of this T cell receptor beta chain was determined in a study of cytomegalovirus exposure and HLA in healthy donors. The PCR made use of 60 Vbeta and 13 Jbeta primers. Data came from immunoSEQ multiplex PCR; TCRdb stores just in-frame clones and leaves some out. The table lists 60,000 to 70,000 clones, around 77% of them singletons. V lost 3 bases to trimming and J lost 1 base, with 12 bases between them. CDR1 is MNHNS and CDR2 is SASEGT in the germline V gene. The CDR3 covers 15 residues. The chain joins TRBV6-1 to TRBJ1-1; a weak D match, TRBD1 (5 bases). The sequencing input was PBMCs. The receptor was isolated from a male donor in good health and CMV-seropositive. CDR3 protein: CASSETTRANTEAFF. CDR3 bases: TGTGCCAGCAGTGAGACAACCAGGGCGAACACTGAAGCTTTCTTT.